What follows are 27 T cell receptor beta chains derived from one specimen sequenced in a study of PD-1 blockade in classical Hodgkin lymphoma. The repertoire was sequenced with immunoSEQ multiplex PCR; TCRdb's copy has only in-frame clones and lacks some. The sample carries tens of thousands of clones, around 87% recorded once. The time point was: cycle 4 day 1 (C4D1), after 6 weeks of nivolumab. All patients experienced relapse after autologous stem cell transplantation, and brentuximab vedotin exposure was variable. The CD4+ T cells used were purified from thawed PBMCs through magnetic negative selection. The sample in question was CD4+ T cells from blood, obtained before the fourth cycle of nivolumab. The origin of the receptors is a human donor with classical Hodgkin lymphoma.

V and J are TRBV6-5 and TRBJ2-1; D might be TRBD2 (6 bases). The V end lost 7 bases, the J end lost 9 bases, and 16 bases lay between the germline ends. Looked up from germline, CDR1 is MNHEY and CDR2 is SVGAGI. The CDR3 length is 13 residues. As DNA, the CDR3 is TGTGCCAGCAACGACTGGAAGGGAGGTGAGCAGTTCTTC. This sequence encodes CASNDWKGGEQFF.

The chain carries TRBV5-1 and TRBJ2-1; TRBD1 aligns across 10 bases. Trimming removed 1 base from V and 8 bases from J; junction bases left unmatched: 3. The V gene's germline CDR1 is SGHRS and CDR2 YFSETQ. The length of the CDR3 is 14 residues. The CDR3 region has the DNA TGCGCCAGCAGCTTGCCCGGGACAGGGGATGAGCAGTTCTTC. It codes for CASSLPGTGDEQFF.

V gene TRBV11-3 combines with J gene TRBJ2-1; TRBD2 aligns across 8 bases. J lost 5 bases, V lost 8 bases, and 11 bases had no gene match. CDR3 length equals 15 residues. Germline-derived CDR1 and CDR2 are SGHNT and YENEEA. CDR3 in DNA: TGTGCCAGCGCAACCGGGATTAGCGGGGACAATGAGCAGTTCTTC. Protein product: CASATGISGDNEQFF. Combining the CDR3 with reference TRBV11-3 and TRBJ2-1 gives the whole variable domain EAGVVQSPRYKIIEKKQPVAFWCNPISGHNTLYWYLQNLGQGPELLIRYENEEAVDDSQLPKDRFSAERLKGVDSTLKIQPAELGDSAVYLCASATGISGDNEQFFGPGTRLTVL.

The V and J genes are TRBV7-9 and TRBJ2-1; 8 bases are shared with TRBD1. V lost 2 bases and J lost 7; bases outside the gene matches: 1. Germline V gene data show CDR1 as SEHNR and CDR2 as FQNEAQ (reference sequence). This CDR3 is built from 13 residues. The CDR3 protein is CASSLQGANEQFF. In DNA, the CDR3 is TGTGCCAGCAGCTTACAGGGGGCAAATGAGCAGTTCTTC.

The gene calls are TRBV25-1 and TRBJ2-2, with 8 bases lining up with TRBD1. The V gene end was trimmed by 2 bases and the J gene end by 5 bases; junction bases not matched to a gene: 4. The CDR3 has 15 residues. In germline, CDR1 is MGHDK, CDR2 SYGVNS. The CDR3 here is CASSEAGGTTGELFF. CDR3 in DNA: TGTGCCAGCAGTGAAGCAGGGGGCACTACCGGGGAGCTGTTTTTT.

The sample holds a few counts of this clone. The chain links TRBV5-1 to TRBJ1-1; 12 bases fit TRBD1. From germline, CDR1 is SGHRS and CDR2 YFSETQ. The junction had 5 bases not matched to a gene; V was cut back by 0 bases and J by 8 bases. The CDR3 runs to 15 residues. As DNA, the CDR3 is TGCGCCAGCAGCTTGGCCGGGACAGGGGGCGTAGAAGCTTTCTTT. Translating it yields CASSLAGTGGVEAFF.

V usage is TRBV5-1 and J usage is TRBJ2-5, with D perhaps TRBD2 (5 bases). V was shortened by 0 bases and J by 5 bases, with 11 bases between the two germline ends. This CDR3 spans 14 amino acids. CDR1 and CDR2 (germline): SGHRS, YFSETQ. The CDR3 coding sequence is TGCGCCAGCAGCTTGGTAGGGTCGGGGGAGACCCAGTACTTC. As protein: CASSLVGSGETQYF.

The chain carries TRBV25-1 and TRBJ2-1, with no clear D. Germline V gives CDR1 MGHDK, CDR2 SYGVNS. V was clipped by 4 bases and J by 0 bases, with 19 bases between them. This CDR3 spans 18 amino acids. CDR3 sequence: CASSVQSWPMSSYNEQFF. The DNA for the CDR3 is TGTGCCAGCAGTGTCCAGTCTTGGCCCATGAGCTCCTACAATGAGCAGTTCTTC.

The chain recombines TRBV18 with TRBJ2-5; 7 bases agree with TRBD2. This CDR3 region has 15 residues. CDR1 and CDR2 (germline): KGHSH, LQKENI. Trimming cost V 5 bases and J 1 base; bases outside gene matches: 7. This chain's CDR3 is CASSANGGTQETQYF. The DNA of the CDR3 is TGTGCCAGCTCAGCGAACGGGGGGACCCAAGAGACCCAGTACTTC.

This clone was recorded only once. V usage is TRBV11-1 and J usage is TRBJ1-5, with no clear D. The V end was cut by 1 base, the J end by 6 bases, with 7 bases between. This CDR3 contains 13 residues. In germline, CDR1 is SGHAT, CDR2 FQDESV (reference sequence). The CDR3 protein is CASSLVLGQPQHF. CDR3 sequence (DNA): TGTGCCAGCAGCTTAGTTTTGGGTCAGCCCCAGCATTTT. The variable domain in full, completed from reference TRBV11-1 and TRBJ1-5, reads EAEVAQSPRYKITEKSQAVAFWCDPISGHATLYWYRQILGQGPELLVQFQDESVVDDSQLPKDRFSAERLKGVDSTLKIQPAELGDSAMYLCASSLVLGQPQHFGDGTRLSIL.

This chain uses TRBV11-2 with TRBJ2-1; D unclear. The CDR3 has 15 amino acids. V was shortened by 6 bases and J by 4 bases, with 16 bases between the two germline ends. Germline V gives CDR1 SGHAT, CDR2 FQNNGV. CDR3 DNA: TGTGCCAGCAGTTCTCTACGGATGGATTACAATGAGCAGTTCTTC. This codes for CASSSLRMDYNEQFF.

This chain joins TRBV5-6 and TRBJ2-7, with 10 bases that match TRBD2. The CDR3 consists of 16 residues. V gave up 3 bases and J gave up 3 bases; unmatched junction bases: 9. CDR1 is SGHDT and CDR2 is YYEEEE in the germline V gene. The CDR3 loop reads CASSSKRGGTGYEQYF. CDR3 DNA: TGTGCCAGCAGCTCTAAGCGGGGGGGAACAGGCTACGAGCAGTACTTC.

The genes are TRBV27 and TRBJ2-5; maybe TRBD2 (5 bases). This CDR3 is built from 15 residues. CDR1 is MNHEY and CDR2 is SMNVEV in the germline V gene (reference sequence). V was shortened by 6 bases and J by 3 bases, with 17 bases between the two germline ends. DNA for the CDR3: TGTGCCAGCAGGGGCCTTACTAGGGTGGAAGAGACCCAGTACTTC. Its protein is CASRGLTRVEETQYF.

The chain couples TRBV5-1 to TRBJ1-1; D perhaps matches TRBD1 (5 bases). The germline V and J ends were trimmed by 4 bases and 2 bases, with 15 bases remaining between them. Germline V gene lookup returns CDR1 SGHRS and CDR2 YFSETQ. This CDR3 is built from 15 residues. DNA for the CDR3: TGCGCCAGCAGCCGCGATATTACAGGCAACACTGAAGCTTTCTTT. Amino acids: CASSRDITGNTEAFF.

The V and J genes are TRBV7-8 and TRBJ1-3, with D perhaps TRBD1 (5 bases). V was cut by 3 bases and J by 0 bases, with 9 bases left in between. CDR3 length: 15 amino acids. Germline V gives CDR1 SGHVS, CDR2 FQNEAQ. This CDR3 is CASSFDRNSGNTIYF. The DNA of the CDR3 is TGTGCCAGCAGCTTTGACAGAAACTCTGGAAACACCATATATTTT.

The chain couples TRBV10-2 to TRBJ1-6; 9 nucleotides line up with TRBD1. The CDR3 runs to 16 residues. The germline CDR1 and CDR2 sequences are WSHSY and SAAADI. V shed 6 bases and J 9 bases; nucleotides not matched to a gene: 12. CDR3 coding DNA: TGCGCCAGCAGGGCGACAGGGGGTAGACTGATTTCACCCCTCCACTTT. This encodes CASRATGGRLISPLHF.

The chain has TRBV29-1 and TRBJ2-7; 9 bases match TRBD1. The V gene's germline CDR1 is SQVTM and CDR2 ANQGSEA. This CDR3 region has 12 residues. V dropped 7 bases and J dropped 5; count of bases not matched to a gene: 6. CDR3: CSAGQGRHEQYF. The CDR3 DNA sequence: TGCAGCGCTGGACAGGGGAGACACGAGCAGTACTTC.

The chain is built from TRBV19 and TRBJ1-5; D is perhaps TRBD1 (6 bases). The germline CDR1 and CDR2 sequences are LNHDA and SQIVND (reference sequence). This CDR3 comprises 15 residues. The V end lost 1 base, the J end lost 4 bases, and 11 bases lay between the germline ends. The CDR3 nucleotides are TGTGCCAGTAGTATAGTTGGGGGGGCGAATCAGCCCCAGCATTTT. Translation: CASSIVGGANQPQHF.

J is TRBJ1-1 and V is TRBV5-8; 8 bases fit TRBD1. The CDR3 spans 15 residues. Per germline, CDR1 SGHTS and CDR2 YDEGEE. J was trimmed by 5 bases and V by 0 bases; bases with no gene match: 6. The CDR3 coding sequence is TGTGCCAGCAGCTTGGCCCGGACAGGGAGGACTGAAGCTTTCTTT. Translating gives CASSLARTGRTEAFF.

In its sample, this clone was seen once. The chain couples TRBV5-4 to TRBJ2-3, with D hard to call. V gave up 0 bases and J gave up 14 bases, with 13 bases separating them. Germline assignment: CDR1 SGHNT and CDR2 YYREEE (reference sequence). CDR3 length: 12 amino acids. CDR3 nucleotide sequence: TGTGCCAGCAGCTTGGCTACAGACTTCTGGTATTTT. It encodes CASSLATDFWYF.

CDR3 nucleotides: TGTGCCAGTACTAAGGGGGCGTCCTACGAGCAGTACTTC. This codes for CASTKGASYEQYF. The V gene is TRBV28, the J gene TRBJ2-7; 7 bases map to TRBD1. The CDR3 length is 13 residues. V dropped 9 bases and J dropped 1; count of bases not matched to a gene: 6. Germline lookup yields CDR1 MDHEN and CDR2 SYDVKM.

The chain has TRBV18 and TRBJ2-7; D call uncertain. The CDR3 has 13 amino acids. The V end was cut by 2 bases, the J end by 2 bases, with 7 bases between. Looked up from germline, CDR1 is KGHSH and CDR2 is LQKENI. CDR3 DNA sequence: TGTGCCAGCTCACCAGCCGCAGCCTACGAGCAGTACTTC. It yields the protein CASSPAAAYEQYF.

The CDR3 protein is CASSLTSGTANEQFF. CDR3 nucleotides: TGCGCCAGCAGCTTAACCAGCGGGACTGCCAATGAGCAGTTCTTC. The chain is built from TRBV5-1 and TRBJ2-1, with 7 bases matching TRBD2. The germline V gene encodes CDR1 SGHRS and CDR2 YFSETQ. The CDR3 extends over 15 amino acids. V dropped 2 bases and J dropped 6; count of bases not matched to a gene: 8.

This chain links TRBV11-2 with TRBJ2-3; 9 nucleotides line up with TRBD2. V lost 1 base and J lost 5; bases outside the gene matches: 10. The CDR3 runs to 17 residues. Germline CDR1 and CDR2: SGHAT and FQNNGV. Here the CDR3 DNA reads TGTGCCAGCAGCTTAGTATTTAGCGGGAGTTCCCTAGATACGCAGTATTTT. Translating it yields CASSLVFSGSSLDTQYF.

The chain combines TRBV10-3 with TRBJ2-3; D is uncertain. CDR1 is ENHRY, CDR2 SYGVKD, per germline. The CDR3 loop spans 13 amino acids. Trimming removed 2 bases from V and 6 bases from J, with 9 bases in between. For the CDR3, the DNA is TGTGCCATCAGTGAGGCAGACAACGATACGCAGTATTTT. It encodes CAISEADNDTQYF.

This rearrangement joins TRBV10-3 to TRBJ2-7; 11 positions agree with TRBD1. V lost 7 bases and J lost 3; bases outside the gene matches: 5. The CDR3 has 14 amino acids. The germline gives CDR1 ENHRY, CDR2 SYGVKD. The CDR3 sequence is CAITPDRGLYEQYF. As DNA, the CDR3 is TGTGCCATCACCCCGGACAGGGGGCTCTACGAGCAGTACTTC.

V and J are TRBV25-1 and TRBJ1-2; 7 bases align to TRBD1. V trimming: 3 bases; J trimming: 4 bases; junction bases outside the gene matches: 8. This CDR3 spans 15 amino acids. CDR1 and CDR2 (germline): MGHDK, SYGVNS. This chain's CDR3 is CASSDPDRASYGYTF. CDR3 nucleotides: TGTGCCAGCAGTGACCCAGACAGGGCCAGCTATGGCTACACCTTC.